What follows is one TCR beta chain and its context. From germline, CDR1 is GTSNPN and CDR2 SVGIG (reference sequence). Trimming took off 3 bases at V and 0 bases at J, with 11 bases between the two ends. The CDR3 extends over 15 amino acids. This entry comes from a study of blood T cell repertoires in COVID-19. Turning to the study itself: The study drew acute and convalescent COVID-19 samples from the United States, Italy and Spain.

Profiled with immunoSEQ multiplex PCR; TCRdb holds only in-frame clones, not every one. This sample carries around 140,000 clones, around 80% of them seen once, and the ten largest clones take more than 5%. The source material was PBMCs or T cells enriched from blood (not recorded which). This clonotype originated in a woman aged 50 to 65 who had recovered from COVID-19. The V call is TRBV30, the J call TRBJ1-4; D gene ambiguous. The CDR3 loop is CAWSGGRATNEKLFF. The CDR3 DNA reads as TGTGCCTGGAGCGGCGGAAGAGCAACTAATGAAAAACTGTTTTTT.